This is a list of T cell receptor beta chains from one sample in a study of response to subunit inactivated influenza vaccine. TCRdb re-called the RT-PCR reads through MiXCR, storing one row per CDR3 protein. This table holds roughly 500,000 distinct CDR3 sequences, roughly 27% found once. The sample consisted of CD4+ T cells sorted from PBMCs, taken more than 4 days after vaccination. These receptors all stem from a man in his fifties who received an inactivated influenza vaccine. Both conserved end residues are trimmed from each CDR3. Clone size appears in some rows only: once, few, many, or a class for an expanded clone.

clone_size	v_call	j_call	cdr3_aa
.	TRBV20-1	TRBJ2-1	SARIPAGGSYNEQF
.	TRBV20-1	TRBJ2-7	SARTPSYEQY
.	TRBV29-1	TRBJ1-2	SVEDWTGGYT
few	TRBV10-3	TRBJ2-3	ATRDSTDTQY
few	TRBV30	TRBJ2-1	AWSGRRGYNEQF
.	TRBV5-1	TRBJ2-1	ASSLTGVEGNEQF
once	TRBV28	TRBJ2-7	ASKTSGTGRGEQY
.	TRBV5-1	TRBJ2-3	ASSLGTPGVPDTQY
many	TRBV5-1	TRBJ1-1	ASSLATANTEAF
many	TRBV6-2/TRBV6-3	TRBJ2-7	ASSILGGQSYEQY
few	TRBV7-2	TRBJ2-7	ASSLGGALSYEQY
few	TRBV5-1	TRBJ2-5	ASSLRTGGAKETQY
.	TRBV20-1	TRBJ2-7	SARTSGNPYEQY
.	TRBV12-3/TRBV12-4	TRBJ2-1	ASSPSRIYNEQF
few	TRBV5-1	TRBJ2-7	ASSLMQRALNEQY
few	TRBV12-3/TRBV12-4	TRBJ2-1	ASNIAGGLYNEQF
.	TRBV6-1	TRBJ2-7	ASSEATGTGIYEQY
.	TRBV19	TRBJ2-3	ASGTSGVPDTQY
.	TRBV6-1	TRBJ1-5	AITRGGSNQPQH
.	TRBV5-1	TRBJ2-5	ASSLMYQETQY